The 9 T cell receptor beta chains in this list originate from one sample, sequenced in a study of T cells after yellow fever vaccination (dated by TCRdb to about 2019). Taken with the paper, the label for treatment or condition translates to: live attenuated yellow fever vaccine strain. Library method: 5' RACE. This sample was sequenced with an Illumina HiSeq 2500. Using fastp at Q25 and MiXCR, TCRdb reprocessed the public reads and kept productive beta chains. All rows with the same CDR3 protein become a single entry with the most common DNA and genes. The sample data list 450,000 to 550,000 distinct CDR3 sequences, and just over 20% of these were observed just once. The ten largest clones take up about a sixth of the sample. Sequenced here: PBMCs, sampled 20 to 25 days after the first yellow fever vaccination. These receptor sequences come from a man younger than 35 who received the YFV17D yellow fever vaccine.

This clonotype was detected only a few times. The rearrangement links TRBV24-1 to TRBJ2-3; D gene ambiguous. V lost 7 bases, J lost 4 bases, and 8 bases lay in between. CDR1 is KGHDR, CDR2 SFDVKD, per germline. CDR3 length equals 12 residues. CDR3 DNA: TGTGCCACCAGGGGGTTGGCAGATACGCAGTATTTT. Protein product: CATRGLADTQYF.

This clonotype was found a few times. V usage is TRBV4-2 and J usage is TRBJ2-5, with D tentatively TRBD1 (6 bases). The CDR3 totals 13 residues. Germline V CDR1 and CDR2: LGHNA, YNFKEQ. V shed 3 bases and J shed 3 bases, with 8 bases lying between them. CDR3: CASSQRTEETQYF. In nucleotides, the CDR3 is TGTGCCAGCAGCCAGAGGACAGAAGAGACCCAGTACTTC.

The CDR3 loop reads CASSQDRSDRVNTEAFF. In DNA form, the CDR3 reads TGCGCCAGCAGCCAAGATAGGTCGGACAGGGTGAACACTGAAGCTTTCTTT. The V call is TRBV4-1, the J call TRBJ1-1, with 8 bases lining up with TRBD1. Germline CDR1 is MGHRA and CDR2 is YSYEKL. With 0 bases clipped from V and 0 bases from J, the junction kept 6 bases outside the gene matches. This CDR3 region has 17 residues.

This clonotype came up a few times. The J gene is TRBJ2-3, the V gene TRBV7-3; 8 positions agree with TRBD2. After removal of 4 bases from V and 3 bases from J, the junction contained 3 bases not matched to a gene. CDR3 length equals 14 residues. CDR1 is SGHTA, CDR2 FQGTGA, per germline. In DNA, the CDR3 is TGTGCCAGCAGCTCCGGACTAGCAACAGATACGCAGTATTTT. Translated, it gives CASSSGLATDTQYF.

This clonotype turned up a few times. V gene TRBV6-1 combines with J gene TRBJ1-1; perhaps TRBD1 as D (6 bases). The CDR3 has 15 residues. Trimming shortened V by 4 bases and J by 3 bases, and 15 bases separated the two germline ends. The V gene's germline CDR1 is MNHNS and CDR2 SASEGT. CDR3 region: CASSGQVQLDTEAFF. The CDR3 DNA reads as TGTGCCAGCAGTGGACAGGTTCAGTTGGACACTGAAGCTTTCTTT.

The chain couples TRBV20-1 to TRBJ1-4; D is uncertain. The CDR3 has 14 residues. The ends were cut back, 1 base at V and 0 bases at J, with 6 bases in the middle. From germline, CDR1 is DFQATT and CDR2 SNEGSKA (reference sequence). CDR3 coding DNA: TGCAGTGCTAGAGTAGACTCAACTAATGAAAAACTGTTTTTT. This gives the protein CSARVDSTNEKLFF.

The V gene is TRBV6-5, the J gene TRBJ1-2, with D maybe TRBD1 (6 bases). The CDR3 is 15 amino acids. Trimming took 0 bases from V and 6 from J, leaving 14 bases between them. Germline V CDR1 and CDR2: MNHEY, SVGAGI. The CDR3 here is CASSYSGGRADGYTF. CDR3 nucleotide sequence: TGTGCCAGCAGTTACTCCGGGGGCAGGGCGGATGGCTACACCTTC.

The CDR3 loop is CASSPQRTYEQYF. The CDR3, as DNA: TGTGCCAGCAGCCCTCAACGAACCTACGAGCAGTACTTC. The chain has TRBV14 and TRBJ2-7; D is undetermined. Deletions cut 4 bases from V and 2 bases from J, with 9 bases between. This CDR3 is 13 amino acids long. Germline CDR1 is SGHDN and CDR2 is FVKESK.

This clonotype was detected only a few times. This rearrangement joins TRBV5-6 to TRBJ2-7, with no clear D. Trimming left V 1 base short and J 0 bases short, with 14 bases between. CDR3 length: 16 amino acids. Germline loops: CDR1 SGHDT, CDR2 YYEEEE. CDR3 amino acids: CASSLPGLGTSYEQYF. CDR3 DNA sequence: TGTGCCAGCAGCTTGCCAGGTCTGGGAACCTCCTACGAGCAGTACTTC.